The TCR beta chain under discussion was sequenced for a study of blood T cell repertoires in COVID-19. Germline loops: CDR1 PRHDT, CDR2 FYEKMQ (reference sequence). V was clipped by 4 bases and J by 8 bases; unmatched bases: 3. CDR3 size: 13 residues. Sequenced by immunoSEQ multiplex PCR; TCRdb stores in-frame clones only, minus some. Among around 360,000 clones listed, less than 90% were seen once. The J gene is TRBJ1-2, the V gene TRBV13, with TRBD1 identical over 11 bases. Sequenced sample: PBMCs or T cells enriched from blood (not recorded which). The TCR was taken from a woman aged 30 to 39 who had recovered from COVID-19. CDR3 amino acids: CASSWTGGGGYTF. The DNA for the CDR3 is TGTGCCAGCAGCTGGACAGGGGGCGGAGGCTACACCTTC.